Listed below are T cell receptor beta chains from one sample, sequenced in a study of cytomegalovirus exposure and HLA in healthy donors. The data were produced by immunoSEQ multiplex PCR, yet TCRdb's version contains in-frame clones alone and is incomplete. The profile covers tens of thousands of clones, with 70% to 80% appearing a single time and more than 9.5% taken by the ten largest. The source material was PBMCs. The receptors shown here come from a woman between 50 and 59 years old in good health and CMV-seropositive. Each CDR3 is given with its conserved first and last residue. The D gene is left open where the match is weak. For some rows the clone size is stated as once, few or many, or as a class when expanded; others skip it.

>TRBJ2-2|TRBD1|TRBV2|few
TGTGCCACGGGACAGGGGGGCACCGGGGAGCTGTTTTTT
CATGQGGTGELFF
>TRBJ1-6|TRBD1|TRBV5-4|NA
TGTGCCAGCAGCTTGGGACAGGGGACTAATTCACCCCTCCACTTT
CASSLGQGTNSPLHF
>TRBJ2-2|NA|TRBV4-3|few
TGCGCCAGCAGCCAAGATTGGAATACAGCGAACACCGGGGAGCTGTTTTTT
CASSQDWNTANTGELFF
>TRBJ1-2|TRBD1|TRBV7-3|NA
TGTGCCAGCAGCCCGCTACCAGGGGGCGCCTATGGCTACACCTTC
CASSPLPGGAYGYTF
>TRBJ1-2|TRBD1|TRBV2|NA
TGTGCCAGCAGTGAATATGCCATTCAGGGGACAGGGAATGGCTACACCTTC
CASSEYAIQGTGNGYTF
>TRBJ2-1|TRBD2|TRBV7-9|few
TGTGCCAGCAGCTTGGCGGGACTAGCGGGAGGGCCGTCCTACAATGAGCAGTTCTTC
CASSLAGLAGGPSYNEQFF
>TRBJ1-4|TRBD1|TRBV4-1|once
TGCGCCAGCAGCCAAACTGACAGGGGACGGACTAATGAAAAACTGTTTTTT
CASSQTDRGRTNEKLFF
>TRBJ2-1|NA|TRBV11-2|NA
TGTGCCAGCAGCTTAGTTGAGGGCAATGAGCAGTTCTTC
CASSLVEGNEQFF
>TRBJ2-5|NA|TRBV2|NA
TGTGCCAGCAGTGAAAGGCTAGCTCGGGAGACCCAGTACTTC
CASSERLARETQYF
>TRBJ1-1|TRBD1|TRBV18|few
TGTGCCAGCTCACCAGACAGGGGGGCTGAAGCTTTCTTT
CASSPDRGAEAFF
>TRBJ1-2|NA|TRBV27|NA
TGTGCCGGCAGTCTTTCCCGACAGACTTATGGCTACACCTTC
CAGSLSRQTYGYTF
>TRBJ1-6|NA|TRBV27|NA
TGTGCCAGCACGTTCAGGGGCCATAATTCACCCCTCCACTTT
CASTFRGHNSPLHF
>TRBJ2-7|TRBD1|TRBV11-2|few
TGTGCCAGCAGCCCAGTCGGACAGGGGTTGAACGAGCAGTACTTC
CASSPVGQGLNEQYF
>TRBJ2-2|NA|TRBV7-2|NA
TGTGCCAGCAGTCTCCAGGGGCAGGGAGCCGGGGAGCTGTTTTTT
CASSLQGQGAGELFF
>TRBJ2-6|NA|TRBV9|NA
TGTGCCAGCAGCCCGCAGGGTTCTGGGGCCAACGTCCTGACTTTC
CASSPQGSGANVLTF
>TRBJ2-2|NA|TRBV7-7|NA
TGTGCCAGCAGCTTCCGAGATGGGGAGCTGTTTTTT
CASSFRDGELFF
>TRBJ2-3|TRBD1|TRBV29-1|few
TGCAGCGTTGAAGGGGTGAAGGGGGCAGGGGGCACAGATACGCAGTATTTT
CSVEGVKGAGGTDTQYF
>TRBJ2-3|TRBD2|TRBV11-2|NA
TGTGCCAGCAGCTTAGCGTCGGGGGGGAGCACAGATACGCAGTATTTT
CASSLASGGSTDTQYF
>TRBJ2-2|TRBD2|TRBV10-3|NA
TGTGCCATCAATTCAGCGGGGGGGCGTACCGGGGAGCTGTTTTTT
CAINSAGGRTGELFF
>TRBJ1-1|TRBD1|TRBV4-3|NA
TGCGCCAGCAGCCAAGGTAGCAGGGGGTCTGAAGCTTTCTTT
CASSQGSRGSEAFF